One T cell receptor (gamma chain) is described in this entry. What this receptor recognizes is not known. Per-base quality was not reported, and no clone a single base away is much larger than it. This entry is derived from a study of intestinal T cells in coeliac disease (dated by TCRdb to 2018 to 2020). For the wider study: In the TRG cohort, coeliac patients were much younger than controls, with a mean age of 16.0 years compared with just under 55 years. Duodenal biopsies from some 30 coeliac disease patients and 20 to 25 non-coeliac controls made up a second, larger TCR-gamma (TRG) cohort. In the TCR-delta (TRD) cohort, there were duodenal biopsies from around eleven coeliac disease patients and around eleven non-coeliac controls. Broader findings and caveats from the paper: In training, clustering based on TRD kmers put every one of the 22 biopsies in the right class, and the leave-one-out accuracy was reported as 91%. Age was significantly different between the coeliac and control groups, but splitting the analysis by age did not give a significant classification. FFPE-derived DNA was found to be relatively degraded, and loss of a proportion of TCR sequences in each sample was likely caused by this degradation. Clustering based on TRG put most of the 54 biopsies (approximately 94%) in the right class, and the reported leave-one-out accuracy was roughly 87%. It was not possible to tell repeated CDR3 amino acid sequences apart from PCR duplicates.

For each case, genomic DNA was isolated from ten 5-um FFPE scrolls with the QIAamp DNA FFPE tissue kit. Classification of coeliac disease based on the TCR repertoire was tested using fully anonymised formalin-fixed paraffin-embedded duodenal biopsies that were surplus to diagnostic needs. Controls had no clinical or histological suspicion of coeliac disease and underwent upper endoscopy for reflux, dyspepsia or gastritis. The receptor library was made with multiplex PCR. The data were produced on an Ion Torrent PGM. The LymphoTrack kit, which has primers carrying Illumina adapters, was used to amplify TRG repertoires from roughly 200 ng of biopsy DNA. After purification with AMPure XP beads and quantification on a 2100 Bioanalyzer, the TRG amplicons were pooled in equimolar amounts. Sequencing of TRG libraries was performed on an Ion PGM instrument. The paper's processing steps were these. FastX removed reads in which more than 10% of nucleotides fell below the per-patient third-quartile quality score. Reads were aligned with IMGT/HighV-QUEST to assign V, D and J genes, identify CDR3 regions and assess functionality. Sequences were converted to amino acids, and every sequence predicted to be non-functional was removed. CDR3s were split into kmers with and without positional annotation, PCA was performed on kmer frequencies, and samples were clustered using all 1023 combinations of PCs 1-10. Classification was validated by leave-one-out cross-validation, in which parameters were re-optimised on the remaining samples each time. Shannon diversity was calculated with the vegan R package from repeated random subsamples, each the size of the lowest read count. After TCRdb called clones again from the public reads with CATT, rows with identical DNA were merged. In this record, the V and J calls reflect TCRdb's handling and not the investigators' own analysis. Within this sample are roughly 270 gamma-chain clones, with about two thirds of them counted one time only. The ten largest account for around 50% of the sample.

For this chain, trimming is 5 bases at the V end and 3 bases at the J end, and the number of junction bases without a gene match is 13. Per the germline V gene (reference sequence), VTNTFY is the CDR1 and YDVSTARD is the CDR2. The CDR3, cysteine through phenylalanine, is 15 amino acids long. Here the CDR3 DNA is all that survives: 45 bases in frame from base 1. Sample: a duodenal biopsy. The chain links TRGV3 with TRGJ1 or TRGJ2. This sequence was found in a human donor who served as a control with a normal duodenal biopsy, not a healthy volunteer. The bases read TGTGCCACCTGGGGACAGGCTCGGGTTTATTATAAGAAACTCTTT. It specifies CATWGQARVYYKKLF.